Listed below are T cell receptor beta chains from one sample, sequenced in a study of T cell responses to AZD1222 COVID-19 vaccine. Assay used: immunoSEQ multiplex PCR; TCRdb lists only in-frame clones, some missing. Of tens of thousands of clones in the sample, 80% were seen once. This specimen was peripheral blood, taken 28 days after the second AZD1222 dose. These receptors were collected from an adult who received the AZD1222 COVID-19 vaccine. CDR3s include the opening cysteine and the closing phenylalanine or tryptophan. A D gene is named only where the DNA matches it firmly. Clone size is stated in some rows and not others, as once, few, many or a class when expanded.

DNA: TGTGCCAGCAGCGCCCGGACCGGACAGGGGCACAATCAGCCCCAGCATTTT
CDR3: CASSARTGQGHNQPQHF
J: TRBJ1-5
V: TRBV9
D: TRBD1
size: .

DNA: TGTGCTAGCAGCCGGGACAGTCAGGAGACCCAGTACTTC
CDR3: CASSRDSQETQYF
J: TRBJ2-5
V: TRBV7-7
D: TRBD1
size: .

DNA: TGTGCCAGCCGGACCGAGGACACCGGGGAGCTGTTTTTT
CDR3: CASRTEDTGELFF
J: TRBJ2-2
V: TRBV10-3
D: .
size: few

DNA: TGTGCCAGTAGAGAAGGAGGGGGCAAGGATGAGCAGTTCTTC
CDR3: CASREGGGKDEQFF
J: TRBJ2-1
V: TRBV19
D: .
size: .

DNA: TGTGCCACCAGTCAGGGGACAGGGCTGGAGACCCAGTACTTC
CDR3: CATSQGTGLETQYF
J: TRBJ2-5
V: TRBV24-1
D: TRBD1
size: once

DNA: TGCAGCGTTGACACAGGTCTGTCCACAGATACGCAGTATTTT
CDR3: CSVDTGLSTDTQYF
J: TRBJ2-3
V: TRBV29-1
D: .
size: .

DNA: TGTGCCAGCAATTTTGACGCATCCTACGAGCAGTACTTC
CDR3: CASNFDASYEQYF
J: TRBJ2-7
V: TRBV2
D: .
size: .

DNA: TGTGCCAGCAGCGTAGCCGGGATGGCGAGCTACGAGCAGTACTTC
CDR3: CASSVAGMASYEQYF
J: TRBJ2-7
V: TRBV5-4
D: .
size: .

DNA: TGTGCCAGCAGCCCTACAATCTCGACAGGGCTGAACACTGAAGCTTTCTTT
CDR3: CASSPTISTGLNTEAFF
J: TRBJ1-1
V: TRBV11-2
D: TRBD1
size: .

DNA: TGTGCCAGCAGCTTATTCGGGGCGGGAGGGCCCCACAATGAGCAGTTCTTC
CDR3: CASSLFGAGGPHNEQFF
J: TRBJ2-1
V: TRBV7-6
D: TRBD2
size: .

DNA: TGTGCCAGCAGCCCGTCAGTCCGGGCTGGCAACACCATATATTTT
CDR3: CASSPSVRAGNTIYF
J: TRBJ1-3
V: TRBV7-9
D: .
size: .

DNA: TGTGCCTGGAGTTACCCCTGGACTAGCGGTTTCTACGAGCAGTACTTC
CDR3: CAWSYPWTSGFYEQYF
J: TRBJ2-7
V: TRBV30
D: TRBD2
size: .

DNA: TGTGCCAGCAGCCCCTGGGGTGGGCAGGAGGAAAAACTGTTTTTT
CDR3: CASSPWGGQEEKLFF
J: TRBJ1-4
V: TRBV7-9
D: .
size: few

DNA: TGTGCCAGCAGCGCGGGCTCCGGGACAAGAGAGACCCAGTACTTC
CDR3: CASSAGSGTRETQYF
J: TRBJ2-5
V: TRBV9
D: .
size: .

DNA: TGTGCCAGCCGGGAAGGGGGCTCGGAGACCCAGTACTTC
CDR3: CASREGGSETQYF
J: TRBJ2-5
V: TRBV28
D: TRBD1
size: .

DNA: TGTGCCAGCAGCTTAGCCCAGACATACGAGCAGTACTTC
CDR3: CASSLAQTYEQYF
J: TRBJ2-7
V: TRBV7-2
D: .
size: .

DNA: TGTGCCAGCAGTTCTGGGGACATCCCCGGTCAGCCCCAGCATTTT
CDR3: CASSSGDIPGQPQHF
J: TRBJ1-5
V: TRBV28
D: .
size: .

DNA: TGTGCCAGTAGGAAGACAGGGGAAAATTCACCCCTCCACTTT
CDR3: CASRKTGENSPLHF
J: TRBJ1-6
V: TRBV19
D: TRBD1
size: .

DNA: TGCGCCAGCAGGGAAGGGGTTTTGGCCACTGAAGCTTTCTTT
CDR3: CASREGVLATEAFF
J: TRBJ1-1
V: TRBV4-1
D: .
size: once

DNA: TGTGCCAGCTCCTGGAGGTTCGGGTTCACAGATACGCAGTATTTT
CDR3: CASSWRFGFTDTQYF
J: TRBJ2-3
V: TRBV28
D: .
size: .

DNA: TGTGCCAGCAGCTTTGATAGCGGCTCCTACGAGCAGTACTTC
CDR3: CASSFDSGSYEQYF
J: TRBJ2-7
V: TRBV7-2
D: .
size: .

DNA: TGTGCCAGCGGACTGATTACGACGGAGCAGTTCTTC
CDR3: CASGLITTEQFF
J: TRBJ2-1
V: TRBV7-9
D: .
size: .

DNA: TGTGCCAGCAGACCCCGTTGGGTTAACACTGAAGCTTTCTTT
CDR3: CASRPRWVNTEAFF
J: TRBJ1-1
V: TRBV2
D: .
size: .

DNA: TGTGCCAGCAAACAGACCAGGGGGCAGGGGGAGACCCAGTACTTC
CDR3: CASKQTRGQGETQYF
J: TRBJ2-5
V: TRBV27
D: TRBD1
size: .

DNA: TGTGCCAGCAGTTTACCCGGGGCCGGGGAGCTGTTTTTT
CDR3: CASSLPGAGELFF
J: TRBJ2-2
V: TRBV27
D: .
size: .

DNA: TGTGCCACCAGCAGAGCACGGGACGCGACCTACAATGAGCAGTTCTTC
CDR3: CATSRARDATYNEQFF
J: TRBJ2-1
V: TRBV15
D: .
size: .